The sequence of this TCR beta chain was determined in a study of CXCR3-negative and CXCR3-positive naive CD8 T cells. Study-level results: Comparison of naive cells showed more hydrophobic TRB CDR3s in CXCR3-positive than in CXCR3-negative naive cells. Similar TRBV-TRBJ usage characterized naive CXCR3-negative and CXCR3-positive cells; memory cells differed.

A remark on this clonotype: Its target is unknown.

In preparing the TRB cDNA libraries, 5' RACE with UMI labels was used. TCRdb reprocessed the 5' RACE reads and reports one entry per CDR3 protein, with no DNA. The sample table includes 55,000 to 75,000 distinct CDR3 sequences. Germline assignment: CDR1 SGHAT and CDR2 FQNNGV. The CDR3 length is 16 residues. This TCR was sampled from a human donor in good health. Some clones in this sample may be carry-over from other donors' samples. Sequencing was carried out using naive CXCR3+ CD8+ T cells from blood. As to subset: CD45RO-CCR7+CD27+CD95- naive CD8+ T cells expressing CXCR3 (TNR3+). This chain connects TRBV11-2 to TRBJ2-7. CDR3 region: CASSPFFPVSSYEQYF.